The 6 T cell receptor beta chains reported below all come from one sample, sequenced in a study of T cells in tuberculosis. Repertoires were generated with immunoSEQ multiplex PCR, while TCRdb's copy carries only in-frame clones and drops some. The sample lists 38,000 or so clones; nearly 97% were seen once. Sequenced material: PBMCs. These receptors were obtained from a donor aged 10-35 years with latent tuberculosis or without tuberculosis infection.

The CDR3: CAWSVSPGGELLSSYEQYF. The DNA of the CDR3 is TGTGCCTGGAGTGTATCCCCAGGGGGCGAACTTTTAAGCTCCTACGAGCAGTACTTC. The chain has TRBV30 and TRBJ2-7; 8 bases line up with TRBD1. V trimming: 0 bases; J trimming: 0 bases; junction bases outside the gene matches: 16. Germline CDR1 reads GTSNPN; CDR2 reads SVGIG (reference sequence). The length of the CDR3 is 19 residues.

The chain couples TRBV4-3 to TRBJ2-3; 11 nucleotides match TRBD2. V lost 1 base, J lost 6 bases, and 6 bases stayed unmatched. CDR3 length equals 16 residues. The germline V gene has CDR1 LGHNA and CDR2 YSLEER. CDR3: CASSQASTSGDDTQYF. CDR3 nucleotides: TGCGCCAGCAGCCAAGCCTCGACTAGCGGGGACGATACGCAGTATTTT.

The J gene is TRBJ1-2, the V gene TRBV28, with a tentative D call TRBD1 (5 bases). CDR1 and CDR2 (germline): MDHEN, SYDVKM. CDR3 length equals 13 residues. The V and J ends lost 6 bases and 8 bases respectively, with 16 bases between them. The CDR3 nucleotides are TGTGCCAGCAGCTCGGGACCCGCGGGGGGCTACACCTTC. This sequence encodes CASSSGPAGGYTF.

This chain's CDR3 is CASSVREGFQETQYF. In nucleotides, the CDR3 is TGTGCCAGCAGCGTTCGGGAGGGATTCCAAGAGACCCAGTACTTC. The V call is TRBV9, the J call TRBJ2-5; TRBD2 aligns across 8 bases. The CDR3 spans 15 residues. Germline CDR1 and CDR2: SGDLS and YYNGEE. With V trimmed by 2 bases and J by 1 base, 4 bases remained unmatched.

The gene calls are TRBV18 and TRBJ2-7, with 10 bases that match TRBD1. With V trimmed by 5 bases and J by 7 bases, 11 bases remained unmatched. CDR1 and CDR2 from the germline V gene are KGHSH and LQKENI. The CDR3 runs 15 residues. The CDR3 nucleotides are TGTGCCAGCTCAGACGGATCCGACAGGGGGCGGGAGCAGTACTTC. This codes for CASSDGSDRGREQYF.

The V call is TRBV4-3, the J call TRBJ1-3; weak D call: TRBD1 (5 bases). This CDR3 spans 15 amino acids. CDR1 LGHNA and CDR2 YSLEER come from the germline V gene. V was shortened by 0 bases and J by 0 bases, with 6 bases between the two germline ends. The CDR3 loop is CASSQDRASGNTIYF. In DNA, the CDR3 is TGCGCCAGCAGCCAAGACAGGGCCTCTGGAAACACCATATATTTT.